In its sample, the clone carrying this TCR beta chain was seen a few times. Its target is not known. This specimen comes from a study of T-cell reconstitution after alpha-beta-depleted transplantation in children. Researchers prepared the TCRbeta library using unique molecular identifiers, the study reports. TCRdb itself ran the PCR reads through MiXCR, one entry per CDR3 protein. The sample has 440,000 or so distinct CDR3 sequences, around 46% seen once. Study outcomes and limitations: Certain patients had high TCRbeta diversity at day 60, and it came from recipient T cells and thymic progenitors that survived.

Germline CDR1 MNHEY, CDR2 SMNVEV (reference sequence). The V end lost 8 bases, the J end lost 10 bases, and 8 bases lay between the germline ends. This CDR3 has 10 residues. The genes are TRBV27 and TRBJ1-4; D possibly corresponds to TRBD1 (5 bases). The sample in question was PBMCs, obtained before TCRalphabeta/CD19-depleted stem cell transplant. The clonotype was recovered from a girl aged 2 to 9 with aplastic anemia, due to receive a stem cell transplant. CDR3 protein: CASRGRKLFF. In nucleotides, the CDR3 is TGTGCCAGCCGGGGACGAAAACTGTTTTTT. Looking up the rest from reference TRBV27 and TRBJ1-4 gives the full variable domain: EAQVTQNPRYLITVTGKKLTVTCSQNMNHEYMSWYRQDPGLGLRQIYYSMNVEVTDKGDVPEGYKVSRKEKRNFPLILESPSPNQTSLYFCASRGRKLFFGSGTQLSVL.